This T cell receptor beta chain was captured by sequencing in a study of response to subunit inactivated influenza vaccine. Germline V CDR1 and CDR2: SEHNR, FQNEAQ (reference sequence). The CDR3 spans 14 residues. Trimming shortened V by 4 bases and J by 2 bases, and 9 bases separated the two germline ends. This clonotype turned up a few times. Its antigen is unknown. TCRdb redid the calling of the RT-PCR reads with MiXCR, one entry per CDR3 protein. The profile shows around 540,000 distinct CDR3 sequences, about 11% of them singletons. Points from the study as a whole: Few new T cells, the authors suggested, are recruited by each seasonal influenza vaccination.

The genes are TRBV7-9 and TRBJ2-4, with D uncertain. The sequence was collected from a man aged 45-65 years who received an inactivated influenza vaccine. This specimen was PBMCs from blood, taken on the day of vaccination. The CDR3 DNA follows: TGTGCCAGCAGCTCGGTAGGGACCAAAAACATTCAGTACTTC. Translation gives CASSSVGTKNIQYF.